This TCR beta chain was recorded in a study of OX40 agonist ivuxolimab in advanced cancers. Overall study: Cohort: roughly 79% men, mean age about 60, aged about 20 to 90. Prior anti-PD-1, anti-PD-L1 or anti-CTLA-4 therapy did not bar entry, and 30% to 40% had some.

CDR1 ENHRY and CDR2 SYGVKD come from the germline V gene. V shed 7 bases and J shed 2 bases, with 19 bases lying between them. The CDR3 runs 16 residues. The table came from immunoSEQ multiplex PCR; TCRdb's copy has only in-frame clones and leaves some out. The sample records 75,000 to 100,000 clones, roughly 90% being singletons. This clone showed up just once. This clonotype was sampled from an adult with an advanced solid tumor such as melanoma, head and neck, liver or kidney cancer. This material consisted of CD4+ or CD8+ T cells sorted from blood, taken in a trial of the OX40 agonist ivuxolimab. This rearrangement joins TRBV10-3 to TRBJ2-3; D perhaps matches TRBD1 (6 bases). CDR3 DNA sequence: TGTGCCATCACCCCAGGGGTTTCGGGGAACACAGATACGCAGTATTTT. This encodes CAITPGVSGNTDTQYF.